What follows is one TCR beta chain and its context. The antigen is not known. All donors were healthy HIV-negative adults lacking recent acute infections or vaccinations. V lost 1 base and J 5 bases, leaving 9 bases between the germline ends. Germline CDR1 SGHAT, CDR2 FQNNGV. This CDR3 is 13 amino acids long. The sample originates from a study of shared clonotypes between healthy human individuals. Study observations and caveats: Generation probabilities were higher for clonotypes shared across all four sorted-subset donors than for unshared ones. Sequencing depth was a factor that was expected to affect clonotype sharing among donors.

Measured with immunoSEQ multiplex PCR; TCRdb has only the in-frame clones, and not every one. The data contain more than 2,000,000 clones, approximately 94% of them singletons. The V call is TRBV11-2, the J call TRBJ2-7; D is ambiguous. This TCR was recovered from a man between 18 and 29 years old in good health. Sequencing was performed on naive CD4+ T cells sorted from blood. Subset: CD45RA+ positively selected. The CDR3 region has the DNA TGTGCCAGCAGCTTAGGGGATACTGACGAGCAGTACTTC. Translating gives CASSLGDTDEQYF.